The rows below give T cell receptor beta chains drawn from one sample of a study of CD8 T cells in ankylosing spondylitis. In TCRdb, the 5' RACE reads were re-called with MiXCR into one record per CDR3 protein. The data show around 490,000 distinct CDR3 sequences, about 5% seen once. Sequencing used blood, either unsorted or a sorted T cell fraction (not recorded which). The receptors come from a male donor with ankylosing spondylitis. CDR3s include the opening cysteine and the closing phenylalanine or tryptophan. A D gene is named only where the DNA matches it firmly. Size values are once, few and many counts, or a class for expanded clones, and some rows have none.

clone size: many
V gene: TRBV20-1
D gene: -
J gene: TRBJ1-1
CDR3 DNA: TGCAGTGCTAGAGCGGGGTCCCTGTACGAAGCTTTCTTT
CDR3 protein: CSARAGSLYEAFF

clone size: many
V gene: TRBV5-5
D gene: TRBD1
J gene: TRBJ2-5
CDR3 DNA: TGTGCCAGCAGCACCTTGACAGGGGCCGAGACCCAGTACTTC
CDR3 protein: CASSTLTGAETQYF

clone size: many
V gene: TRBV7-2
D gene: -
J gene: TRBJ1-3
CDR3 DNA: TGTGCCAGCAGCTTATATATGGGATTCGGAAACACCATATATTTT
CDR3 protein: CASSLYMGFGNTIYF

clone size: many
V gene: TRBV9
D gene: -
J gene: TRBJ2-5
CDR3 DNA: TGTGCCAGCTCGCAGGGGTTATGGGAGACCCAGTACTTC
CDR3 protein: CASSQGLWETQYF

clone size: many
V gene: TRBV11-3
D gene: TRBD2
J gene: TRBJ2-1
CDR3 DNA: TGTGCCAGCAGCTCCAACGGACTAGCGGGGGATGAGCAGTTCTTC
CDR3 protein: CASSSNGLAGDEQFF

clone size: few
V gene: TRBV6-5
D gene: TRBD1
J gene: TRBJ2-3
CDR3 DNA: TGTGCCAGCAGTTATAAGCGGGACAGGGTCTCAGATACGCAGTATTTT
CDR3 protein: CASSYKRDRVSDTQYF

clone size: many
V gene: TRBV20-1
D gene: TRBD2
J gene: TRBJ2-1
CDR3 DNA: TGCAGTGCTGGACTAGCGGGAGGACCCCGGCTTGAGCAGTTCTTC
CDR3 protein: CSAGLAGGPRLEQFF

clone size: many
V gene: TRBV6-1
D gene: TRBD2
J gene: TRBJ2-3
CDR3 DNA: TGTGCCAGCAGTCGAGCGGGAGGGTCGGATACGCAGTATTTT
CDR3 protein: CASSRAGGSDTQYF

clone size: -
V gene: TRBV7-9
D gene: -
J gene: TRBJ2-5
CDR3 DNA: TGTGCCAGCAGCCCGCAAAAGGAAGGATCGAGGGAGACCCAGTACTTC
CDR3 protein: CASSPQKEGSRETQYF

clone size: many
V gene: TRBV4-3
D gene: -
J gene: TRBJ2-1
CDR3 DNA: TGCGCCAGCAGCCAAGATGGAAACAGGTACAATGAGCAGTTCTTC
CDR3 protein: CASSQDGNRYNEQFF

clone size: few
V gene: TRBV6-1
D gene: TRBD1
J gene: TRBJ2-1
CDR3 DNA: TGTGCCAGCAGCTCTCAACCGGGACAGGGGGCTGATGAGCAGTTCTTC
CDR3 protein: CASSSQPGQGADEQFF

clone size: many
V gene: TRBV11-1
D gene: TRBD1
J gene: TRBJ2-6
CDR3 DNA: TGTGCCAGCAGCTTTGACAGGGCTGGGGCCAACGTCCTGACTTTC
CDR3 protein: CASSFDRAGANVLTF

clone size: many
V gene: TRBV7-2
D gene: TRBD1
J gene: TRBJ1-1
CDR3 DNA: TGTGCCAGCAGCTCCGCCGGGACAGGGCGCCGGACTGAAGCTTTCTTT
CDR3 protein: CASSSAGTGRRTEAFF

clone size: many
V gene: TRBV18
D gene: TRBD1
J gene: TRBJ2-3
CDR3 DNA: TGTGCCAGCTCACCACCGGGACAGGGAGGAGATACGCAGTATTTT
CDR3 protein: CASSPPGQGGDTQYF

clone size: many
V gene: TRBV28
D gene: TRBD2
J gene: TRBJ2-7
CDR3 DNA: TGTGCCAGCAGTTTTACCTTCAGACTAGCGGGAGAATACGAGCAGTACTTC
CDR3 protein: CASSFTFRLAGEYEQYF

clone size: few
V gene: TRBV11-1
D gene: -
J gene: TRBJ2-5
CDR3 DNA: TGTGCCAGCAGCTTAGTAGCTTTTGGGCAGCGGCTTAATGGGACCCAGTACTTC
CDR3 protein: CASSLVAFGQRLNGTQYF

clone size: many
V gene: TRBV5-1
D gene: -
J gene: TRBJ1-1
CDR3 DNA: TGCGCCAGCCGGCAAATGGGGGACGAGGGGCGAGCTTTCTTT
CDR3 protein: CASRQMGDEGRAFF

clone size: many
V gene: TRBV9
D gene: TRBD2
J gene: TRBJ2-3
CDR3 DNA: TGTGCCAGCAGCGTCGGGGGGGCGAGCACAGATACGCAGTATTTT
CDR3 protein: CASSVGGASTDTQYF

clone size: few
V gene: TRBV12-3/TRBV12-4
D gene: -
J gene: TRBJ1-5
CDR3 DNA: TGTGCCAGCAGTTCACCGGGACCCAATCAGCCCCAGCATTTT
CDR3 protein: CASSSPGPNQPQHF

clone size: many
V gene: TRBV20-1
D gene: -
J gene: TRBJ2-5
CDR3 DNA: TGCAGTGCCCTACCGATAGGCGTCGGAGCTCGGGAGACCCAGTACTTC
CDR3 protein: CSALPIGVGARETQYF

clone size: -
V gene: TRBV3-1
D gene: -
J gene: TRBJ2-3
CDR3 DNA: TGTGCCAGCAGCCATTACTCTGCGGTTGGCACAGATACGCAGTATTTT
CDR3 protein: CASSHYSAVGTDTQYF

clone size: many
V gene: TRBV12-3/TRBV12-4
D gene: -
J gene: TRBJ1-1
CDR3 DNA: TGTGCCAGCAGTTTAGAAGTTTCACATCCAACTAGGGACACTGAAGCTTTCTTT
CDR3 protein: CASSLEVSHPTRDTEAFF

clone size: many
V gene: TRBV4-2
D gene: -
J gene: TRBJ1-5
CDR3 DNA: TGTGCCAGCAGCCAAGATCCCCAACAGCCCCAGCATTTT
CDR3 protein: CASSQDPQQPQHF

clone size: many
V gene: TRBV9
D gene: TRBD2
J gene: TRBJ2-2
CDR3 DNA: TGTGCCAGCAGCGTAGTCAGCGGGAGACGGACCGGGGAGCTGTTTTTT
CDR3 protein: CASSVVSGRRTGELFF

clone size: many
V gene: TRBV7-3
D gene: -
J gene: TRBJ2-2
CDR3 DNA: TGTGCCAGCAGCCGACTCATCGGGGAGCTGTTTTTT
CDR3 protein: CASSRLIGELFF

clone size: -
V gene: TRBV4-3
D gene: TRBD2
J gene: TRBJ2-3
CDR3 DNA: TGCGCCAGCAGCCAAGGAGAGCGGGAGATCGGAGATACGCAGTATTTT
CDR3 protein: CASSQGEREIGDTQYF

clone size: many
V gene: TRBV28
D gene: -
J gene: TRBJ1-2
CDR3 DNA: TGTGCCAGCTTGGGCCCCCCTGGCTACACCTTC
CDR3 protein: CASLGPPGYTF

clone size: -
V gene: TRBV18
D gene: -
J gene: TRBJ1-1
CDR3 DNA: TGTGCCAGCTCATCGGGGGGGGACGAAAGAGCTTTCTTT
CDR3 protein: CASSSGGDERAFF

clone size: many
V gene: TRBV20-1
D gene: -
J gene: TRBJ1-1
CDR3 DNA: TGCAGTGCTAGAGGTAGGGTACTGAACACTGAAGCTTTCTTT
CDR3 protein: CSARGRVLNTEAFF

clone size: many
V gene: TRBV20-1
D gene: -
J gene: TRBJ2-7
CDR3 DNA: TGCAGTGCTACCCCCGGGACATCCTTCTACGAGCAGTACTTC
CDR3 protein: CSATPGTSFYEQYF

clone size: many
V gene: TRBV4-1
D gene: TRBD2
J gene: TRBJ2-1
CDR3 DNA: TGCGCCAGCAGCCGGGATAGCGGGGATGCCTACAATGAGCAGTTCTTC
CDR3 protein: CASSRDSGDAYNEQFF

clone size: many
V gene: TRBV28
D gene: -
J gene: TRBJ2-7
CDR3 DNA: TGTGCCAGCAGCCCCAACTACGAGCAGTACTTC
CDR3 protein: CASSPNYEQYF

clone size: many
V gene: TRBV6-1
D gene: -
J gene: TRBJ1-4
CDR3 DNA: TGTGCCAGCAGTGAATATGGACTTCTCGATGAAAAACTGTTTTTT
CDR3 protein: CASSEYGLLDEKLFF

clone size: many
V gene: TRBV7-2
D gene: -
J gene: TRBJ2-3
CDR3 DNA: TGTGCCAGCAGCCGGCGATTGGGGGAAACAGATACGCAGTATTTT
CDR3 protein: CASSRRLGETDTQYF

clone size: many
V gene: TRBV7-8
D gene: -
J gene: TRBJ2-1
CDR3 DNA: TGTGCCAGCAGTTCCGACAGGTTGGGCTACAATGAGCAGTTCTTC
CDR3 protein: CASSSDRLGYNEQFF

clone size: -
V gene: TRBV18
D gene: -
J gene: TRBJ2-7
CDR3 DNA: TGTGCCAGCTCACCACAGCGGGCGAACTCCTACGAGCAGTACTTC
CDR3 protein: CASSPQRANSYEQYF

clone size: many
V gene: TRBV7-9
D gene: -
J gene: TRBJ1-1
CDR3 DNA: TGTGCCAGCAGCTTAGGAACCGGGGAGAGGGAAGCTTTCTTT
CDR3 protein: CASSLGTGEREAFF

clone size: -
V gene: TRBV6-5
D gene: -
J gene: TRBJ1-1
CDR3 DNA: TGTGCCAGCAGTTACTCGAGAGCCAAGAACACTGAAGCTTTCTTT
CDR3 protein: CASSYSRAKNTEAFF

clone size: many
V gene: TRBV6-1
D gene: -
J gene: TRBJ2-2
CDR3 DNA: TGTGCCAGCAGTGAAGCAACAGAGGGATTCAACACCGGGGAGCTGTTTTTT
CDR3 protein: CASSEATEGFNTGELFF

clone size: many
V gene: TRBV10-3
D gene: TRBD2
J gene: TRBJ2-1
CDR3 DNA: TGTGCCATCAGAGGGGCGACTAGCGGGGCCCGTTACAATGAGCAGTTCTTC
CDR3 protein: CAIRGATSGARYNEQFF

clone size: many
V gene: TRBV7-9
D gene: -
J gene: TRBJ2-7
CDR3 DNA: TGTGCCAGCAGCTTGGCGGGGTCGTACCACGAGCAGTACTTC
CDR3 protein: CASSLAGSYHEQYF

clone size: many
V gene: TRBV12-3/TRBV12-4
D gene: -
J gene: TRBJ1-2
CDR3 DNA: TGTGCCAGCAGGCCGGGACTTAACTATGGCTACACCTTC
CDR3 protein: CASRPGLNYGYTF

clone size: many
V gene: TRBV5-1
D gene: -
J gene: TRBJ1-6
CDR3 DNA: TGCGCCAGCAGCTTGAGCGAGACAGGCTTCTTACCACCCCTCCACTTT
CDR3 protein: CASSLSETGFLPPLHF

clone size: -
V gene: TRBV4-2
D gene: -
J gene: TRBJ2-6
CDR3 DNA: TGTGCCAGCAGCCAAGAGTCCCGTACAGGGATCCCCTCTGGGGCCAACGTCCTGACTTTC
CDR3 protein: CASSQESRTGIPSGANVLTF

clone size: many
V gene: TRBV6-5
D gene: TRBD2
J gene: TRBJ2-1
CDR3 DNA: TGTGCCAGCAGTTACTCGGCTAGCGGAAACAATGAGCAGTTCTTC
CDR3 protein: CASSYSASGNNEQFF

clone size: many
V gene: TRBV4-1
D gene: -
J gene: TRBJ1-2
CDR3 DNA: TGCGCCAGCAGCCAAGTTAACAACCACCCTAACTATGGCTACACCTTC
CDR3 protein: CASSQVNNHPNYGYTF

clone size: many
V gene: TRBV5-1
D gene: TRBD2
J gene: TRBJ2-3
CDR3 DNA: TGCGCCAGCAGCTTGTTCTGGGGCGGGAGTACAGATACGCAGTATTTT
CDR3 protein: CASSLFWGGSTDTQYF

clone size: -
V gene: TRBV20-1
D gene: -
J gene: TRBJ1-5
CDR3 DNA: TGCAGTGCTAGAGAAGGCGCAGGCAATCAGCCCCAGCATTTT
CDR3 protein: CSAREGAGNQPQHF